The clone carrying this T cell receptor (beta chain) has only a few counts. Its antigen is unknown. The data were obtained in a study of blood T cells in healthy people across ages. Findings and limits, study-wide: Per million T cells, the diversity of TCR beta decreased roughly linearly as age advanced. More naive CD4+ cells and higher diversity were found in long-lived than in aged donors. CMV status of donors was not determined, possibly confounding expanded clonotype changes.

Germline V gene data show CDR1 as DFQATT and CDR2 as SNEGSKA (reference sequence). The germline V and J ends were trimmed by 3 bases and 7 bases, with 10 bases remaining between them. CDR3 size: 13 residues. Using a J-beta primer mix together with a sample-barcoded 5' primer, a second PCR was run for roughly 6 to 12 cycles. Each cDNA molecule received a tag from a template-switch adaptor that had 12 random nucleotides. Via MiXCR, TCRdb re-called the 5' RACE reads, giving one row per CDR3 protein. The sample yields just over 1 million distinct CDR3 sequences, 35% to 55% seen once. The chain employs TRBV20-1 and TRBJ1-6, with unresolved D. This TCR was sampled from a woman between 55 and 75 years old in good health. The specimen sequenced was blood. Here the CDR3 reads CSARETSNSPLHF. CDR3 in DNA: TGCAGTGCTAGGGAGACTTCGAATTCACCCCTCCACTTT.